A single sample is the source of the 22 T cell receptor beta chains below, sequenced in a study of control samples from healthy donors and cancer patients. Sequencing used immunoSEQ multiplex PCR; TCRdb keeps in-frame clones, though not all of them. The sample lists about 120,000 clones, approximately 93% seen once, with roughly 2.6% in the top ten. The sequenced material came from blood. These receptors originate from a man aged 30 to 39 in good health.

The rearrangement links TRBV27 to TRBJ2-1; TRBD1 matches 7 bases. The CDR3 is 15 residues long. CDR1 is MNHEY, CDR2 SMNVEV, per germline (reference sequence). V shed 5 bases, J shed 4 bases, and the junction held 8 bases outside the gene matches. The CDR3 reads CASSVDRDPYNEQFF. As DNA, the CDR3 is TGTGCCAGCAGTGTTGACAGGGACCCTTACAATGAGCAGTTCTTC.

The chain employs TRBV11-3 and TRBJ2-1; 8 nucleotides match TRBD2. The J segment lost 7 bases and the V segment lost 0 bases, leaving 11 bases of the junction unmatched. Germline CDR1 reads SGHNT; CDR2 reads YENEEA. CDR3 length: 17 residues. CDR3 nucleotide sequence: TGTGCCAGCAGCTTAGAAGGGACTAGGGGGTTTGAGAATGAGCAGTTCTTC. Its protein is CASSLEGTRGFENEQFF.

This chain joins TRBV3-1 (or the pseudogene TRBV3-2) and TRBJ2-3; D perhaps matches TRBD2 (7 bases). The CDR3 has 15 amino acids. V gave up 3 bases and J gave up 2 bases, with 12 bases separating them. From germline, CDR1 is LGHDT and CDR2 YNNKEL (reference sequence). CDR3 amino acids: CASSQVAGATDTQYF. The CDR3 DNA reads TGTGCCAGCAGCCAGGTTGCGGGGGCCACAGATACGCAGTATTTT.

This chain uses TRBV28 with TRBJ1-5; a possible D gene is TRBD1 (5 bases). Germline CDR1 reads MDHEN; CDR2 reads SYDVKM. This CDR3 is built from 19 residues. V was clipped by 4 bases and J by 5 bases, with 27 bases between them. CDR3 sequence: CASSSTPWGIDGLYQPQHF. In nucleotides, the CDR3 is TGTGCCAGCAGTTCCACCCCGTGGGGGATTGATGGCCTCTATCAGCCCCAGCATTTT.

This chain joins TRBV7-9 and TRBJ1-4; maybe TRBD1 (6 bases). Germline values: CDR1 SEHNR, CDR2 FQNEAQ (reference sequence). The V end lost 5 bases, the J end lost 9 bases, and 19 bases lay between the germline ends. The CDR3 sequence is 15 residues long. CDR3 coding DNA: TGTGCCAGCAGCCCTAAGACAGGCGGTACTCAAAAACTGTTTTTT. This codes for CASSPKTGGTQKLFF.

This chain joins TRBV18 and TRBJ1-1; D is unclear. This CDR3 has 11 residues. From germline, CDR1 is KGHSH and CDR2 LQKENI. V lost 5 bases and J lost 6, with 7 bases in between. In DNA form, the CDR3 reads TGTGCCAGCTCAGTCGGGCCTGAAGCTTTCTTT. It yields the protein CASSVGPEAFF.

The chain links TRBV9 to TRBJ1-2; TRBD1 is a possible D gene (6 bases). V dropped 1 base and J dropped 5 bases, with 12 bases sitting between them. Germline V CDR1 and CDR2: SGDLS, YYNGEE. The CDR3 spans 14 residues. In nucleotides, the CDR3 is TGTGCCAGCAGCGTATCCAGGGGCAGGTATGGCTACACCTTC. This encodes CASSVSRGRYGYTF.

This chain uses TRBV4-2 with TRBJ1-1; 8 bases agree with TRBD1. Germline values: CDR1 LGHNA, CDR2 YNFKEQ. The CDR3 totals 14 residues. The J segment lost 1 base and the V segment lost 5 bases, leaving 3 bases of the junction unmatched. The DNA of the CDR3 is TGTGCCAGCAGCAGTGACAGGGGGAACACTGAAGCTTTCTTT. The encoded protein is CASSSDRGNTEAFF.

V and J are TRBV6-1 and TRBJ2-3; D is unclear. This CDR3 has 15 residues. The V gene lost 1 base and the J gene lost 3 bases, with 11 bases spanning the gap. Germline-derived CDR1 and CDR2 are MNHNS and SASEGT. CDR3 sequence: CASSEGWVATDTQYF. The CDR3 nucleotides are TGTGCCAGCAGTGAAGGTTGGGTGGCTACAGATACGCAGTATTTT.

This clone was observed a handful of times. CDR3 sequence: CASSEGGGGSPLHF. The CDR3 DNA reads as TGTGCCAGCAGTGAAGGCGGGGGAGGCTCACCCCTCCACTTT. The chain combines TRBV6-1 with TRBJ1-6; weak D call: TRBD1 (5 bases). CDR1 and CDR2 from the germline V gene are MNHNS and SASEGT. Trimming removed 1 base from V and 10 bases from J, with 11 bases in between. CDR3 length: 14 residues.

This clone was found once. V and J are TRBV30 and TRBJ1-1; D perhaps matches TRBD1 (6 bases). Germline values: CDR1 GTSNPN, CDR2 SVGIG (reference sequence). V lost 0 bases and J 11 bases, leaving 13 bases between the germline ends. The CDR3 consists of 12 residues. Here the CDR3 DNA reads TGTGCCTGGAGTGTAAGGGGGATTGGTGCTTTCTTT. It translates to CAWSVRGIGAFF. Full variable domain (missing parts from reference TRBV30 and TRBJ1-1): SQTIHQWPATLVQPVGSPLSLECTVEGTSNPNLYWYRQAAGRGLQLLFYSVGIGQISSEVPQNLSASRPQDRQFILSSKKLLLSDSGFYLCAWSVRGIGAFFGQGTRLTVV.

The V call is TRBV4-1, the J call TRBJ1-2; maybe TRBD1 (5 bases). Germline values: CDR1 MGHRA, CDR2 YSYEKL. The CDR3 is 14 residues long. With 1 base removed from V and 4 bases from J, the gap between germline ends came to 10 bases. CDR3 residues: CASSQVQGRYGYTF. The CDR3 coding sequence is TGCGCCAGCAGCCAAGTTCAGGGACGCTATGGCTACACCTTC.

The genes are TRBV15 and TRBJ2-5; D gene uncertain. This CDR3 has 12 residues. The germline V and J ends were trimmed by 0 bases and 5 bases, with 4 bases remaining between them. From germline, CDR1 is LNHNV and CDR2 YYDKDF (reference sequence). CDR3 sequence (DNA): TGTGCCACCAGCAGAGATGGGGAGACCCAGTACTTC. This encodes CATSRDGETQYF.

The rearrangement links TRBV5-8 to TRBJ2-3; D is unresolved. The CDR3 sequence is 17 residues long. The V end lost 3 bases, the J end lost 0 bases, and 17 bases lay between the germline ends. Germline loops: CDR1 SGHTS, CDR2 YDEGEE. CDR3 DNA: TGTGCCAGCAGCTCTCTATTTGGTGGCGGTAGCACAGATACGCAGTATTTT. Protein sequence: CASSSLFGGGSTDTQYF. Drawing the rest from reference TRBV5-8 and TRBJ2-3, the complete variable domain is EAGVTQSPTHLIKTRGQQATLRCSPISGHTSVYWYQQALGLGLQFLLWYDEGEERNRGNFPPRFSGRQFPNYSSELNVNALELEDSALYLCASSSLFGGGSTDTQYFGPGTRLTVL.

Only a few counts were recorded for this clone. V and J are TRBV19 and TRBJ1-2; D is uncertain. The germline gives CDR1 LNHDA, CDR2 SQIVND (reference sequence). V was trimmed by 2 bases and J by 8 bases, leaving 15 bases between them. CDR3 size: 14 residues. CDR3 loop: CASSIQQTNGGYTF. CDR3 DNA: TGTGCCAGTAGTATACAACAGACGAACGGCGGCTACACCTTC.

Only one count was recorded for this clone. This chain joins TRBV7-2 and TRBJ1-5; D not resolved. The CDR3 consists of 13 residues. Between the trimmed V and J ends, which lost 5 bases and 11 bases, there was a span of 16 bases. Germline V CDR1 and CDR2: SGHTA, FQGNSA. In DNA form, the CDR3 reads TGTGCCAGCAGCGCCTTACGGGGTACAGCCCAGCATTTT. This codes for CASSALRGTAQHF.

The rearrangement joins TRBV25-1 to TRBJ2-2; perhaps TRBD2 as D (6 bases). CDR3 length: 16 amino acids. From germline, CDR1 is MGHDK and CDR2 SYGVNS. V was shortened by 1 base and J by 5 bases, with 14 bases between the two germline ends. In nucleotides, the CDR3 is TGTGCCAGCAGTGAATGGGGGACGGAGGGGACCGGGGAGCTGTTTTTT. This translates into CASSEWGTEGTGELFF.

The chain combines TRBV28 with TRBJ2-2; D tentatively fits TRBD1 or TRBD2 (5 bases each). The V and J ends lost 2 bases and 9 bases respectively, with 19 bases between them. CDR1 and CDR2 from the germline V gene are MDHEN and SYDVKM. CDR3 length: 16 amino acids. In DNA, the CDR3 is TGTGCCAGCAGTTTAGAGGGGTCGCCCTTATTCAGGGAGCTGTTTTTT. Its translation: CASSLEGSPLFRELFF. The entire variable domain, with the rest obtained from reference TRBV28 and TRBJ2-2, is as follows: DVKVTQSSRYLVKRTGEKVFLECVQDMDHENMFWYRQDPGLGLRLIYFSYDVKMKEKGDIPEGYSVSREKKERFSLILESASTNQTSMYLCASSLEGSPLFRELFFGEGSRLTVL.

J is TRBJ1-2 and V is TRBV19; D not certain. Between the trimmed V and J ends, which lost 4 bases and 0 bases, there was a span of 9 bases. This CDR3 has 14 amino acids. Germline lookup yields CDR1 LNHDA and CDR2 SQIVND (reference sequence). The CDR3 DNA sequence: TGTGCCAGTAGTAGAGGTCACACTAACTATGGCTACACCTTC. Its protein product is CASSRGHTNYGYTF.

The chain couples TRBV19 to TRBJ2-5, with 8 positions matching TRBD2. This CDR3 region has 15 residues. Germline lookup yields CDR1 LNHDA and CDR2 SQIVND (reference sequence). J lost 0 bases, V lost 4 bases, and 4 bases had no gene match. The CDR3 protein is CASSKLAAYQETQYF. DNA for the CDR3: TGTGCCAGTAGTAAACTAGCGGCTTACCAAGAGACCCAGTACTTC.

As DNA, the CDR3 is TGTGCCAGCAGTTACTGGGAGGGGGCTCTGAACACTGAAGCTTTCTTT. Residues: CASSYWEGALNTEAFF. V and J are TRBV6-5 and TRBJ1-1; 7 bases are shared with TRBD1. After removal of 1 base from V and 0 bases from J, the junction contained 5 bases not matched to a gene. The CDR3 sequence is 16 residues long. The germline V gene encodes CDR1 MNHEY and CDR2 SVGAGI.

This clone was detected a few times. V gene TRBV7-9 combines with J gene TRBJ1-2, with D tentatively TRBD1 (6 bases). Germline lookup yields CDR1 SEHNR and CDR2 FQNEAQ (reference sequence). The CDR3 spans 17 residues. V lost 5 bases, J lost 2 bases, and 21 bases lay in between. CDR3 loop: CASSPTPGHQENYGYTF. CDR3 bases: TGTGCCAGCAGCCCAACCCCGGGACACCAGGAAAACTATGGCTACACCTTC.